These T cell receptor beta chains were read from a single sample in a study of OX40 agonist ivuxolimab in advanced cancers. Here immunoSEQ multiplex PCR was the method, and the copy in TCRdb shows in-frame clones only, minus some. The sample gives tens of thousands of clones, roughly four fifths of which show up once; 5.5% is in the top ten. The sequenced sample was CD4+ or CD8+ T cells sorted from blood, obtained in a trial of the OX40 agonist ivuxolimab. These receptor sequences come from an adult with an advanced solid tumor such as melanoma, head and neck, liver or kidney cancer. Each CDR3 is given with its conserved first and last residue. D genes are given only for firm matches. Clone size, where shown, is once, few, many, or a class for clones that have expanded.

-	TRBJ2-7	TRBV19	few	TGTGCCAGTAGTATACTGGACAGCTACGAGCAGTACTTC	CASSILDSYEQYF
-	TRBJ1-1	TRBV6-5	-	TGTGCCAGCAGCCCCAGGGTTCCGGAGAACACTGAAGCTTTCTTT	CASSPRVPENTEAFF
TRBD1	TRBJ1-6	TRBV18	-	TGTGCCAGCTCACGGGACAGGGGGCGAAATTCACCCCTCCACTTT	CASSRDRGRNSPLHF
TRBD2	TRBJ2-7	TRBV18	-	TGTGCCAGCTCACCACAACTAGCGCACTACGAGCAGTACTTC	CASSPQLAHYEQYF
-	TRBJ1-4	TRBV5-4	few	TGTGCCAGCAGCCCCTACGGGGGCTCTAATGAAAAACTGTTTTTT	CASSPYGGSNEKLFF
-	TRBJ2-7	TRBV28	once	TGTGCCAGTCAGAAGGGGGAGGGCACCTACGAGCAGTACTTC	CASQKGEGTYEQYF
TRBD1	TRBJ2-3	TRBV7-9	-	TGTGCCAGCAGCCCCAAACGCCCGGGACAGCCGAGCACAGATACGCAGTATTTT	CASSPKRPGQPSTDTQYF
-	TRBJ2-2	TRBV11-2	once	TGTGCCAGCAGCTTAGCGGCCTGGGAGGAGCCGAACACCGGGGAGCTGTTTTTT	CASSLAAWEEPNTGELFF
-	TRBJ2-3	TRBV28	-	TGTGCCAGCAGTTCCGGGCAAGGAAACACAGATACGCAGTATTTT	CASSSGQGNTDTQYF
-	TRBJ1-5	TRBV7-9	-	TGTGCCAGCAGCCAACATGGGGATCAGCCCCAGCATTTT	CASSQHGDQPQHF
TRBD1	TRBJ1-2	TRBV28	few	TGTGCCAGCATCCAGATCGGGACAGGGGGAGGCTACACCTTC	CASIQIGTGGGYTF
TRBD1	TRBJ1-1	TRBV27	once	TGTGCCAGCAGTTTATCAGGGGGACAGACCAAAGCTTTCTTT	CASSLSGGQTKAFF
TRBD2	TRBJ2-5	TRBV5-1	-	TGCGCCAGTAGAAAAACCGGGGCCGGGACTAGCGGGGACCACCGTGAGACCCAGTACTTC	CASRKTGAGTSGDHRETQYF
TRBD1	TRBJ2-3	TRBV28	few	TGTGCCAGCACCCTGGGGGGACAGGTGACAGATACGCAGTATTTT	CASTLGGQVTDTQYF
TRBD2	TRBJ2-6	TRBV6-1	-	TGTGCCAGCAGTGAAGGAGGTCTAGCGGGGTCTGGGGCCAACGTCCTGACTTTC	CASSEGGLAGSGANVLTF
-	TRBJ2-3	TRBV15	-	TGTGCCACCAGCAGAGATCTGGCTGATACGCAGTATTTT	CATSRDLADTQYF
-	TRBJ1-3	TRBV18	-	TGTGCCAGCTCACCACCGAGTCGGAACTCTGGAAACACCATATATTTT	CASSPPSRNSGNTIYF
TRBD1	TRBJ2-6	TRBV10-2	-	TGCGCCAGCAGTGAGTCGAGGACAGGCCCCTCTCGCTCTGGGGCCAACGTCCTGACTTTC	CASSESRTGPSRSGANVLTF
-	TRBJ2-1	TRBV7-8	-	TGTGCCAGCAGCTTAGCTAGCGCCTACAATGAGCAGTTCTTC	CASSLASAYNEQFF
-	TRBJ1-1	TRBV28	once	TGTGCCAGCAGTTTATTTGAGGATCTGAAAGCTTTCTTT	CASSLFEDLKAFF
-	TRBJ2-2	TRBV7-2	-	TGTGCCAGCAGCTTAGAACCGGCAACGAACACCGGGGAGCTGTTTTTT	CASSLEPATNTGELFF
TRBD2	TRBJ2-3	TRBV5-4	-	TGTGCCAGCACTTCCGGGGGGGATATAGATACGCAGTATTTT	CASTSGGDIDTQYF
TRBD2	TRBJ2-3	TRBV30	-	TGTGCCTGGAGTGTATACGTACTAGCGGGAGTGGCAGATACGCAGTATTTT	CAWSVYVLAGVADTQYF
-	TRBJ2-1	TRBV27	-	TGTGCCAGCGGCCCAAGGAGGGGTGAGCAGTTCTTC	CASGPRRGEQFF
-	TRBJ2-3	TRBV11-2	-	TGTGCCAGCAGCTTACATGGCACAGATACGCAGTATTTT	CASSLHGTDTQYF
TRBD2	TRBJ2-7	TRBV18	few	TGTGCCAGCTCGCCCGGACTAGCGGAAACCTACGAGCAGTACTTC	CASSPGLAETYEQYF
TRBD1	TRBJ2-1	TRBV27	once	TGTGCCAGCAGTTTCCGTGGACAGGGTAGGGATGAGCAGTTCTTC	CASSFRGQGRDEQFF
TRBD1	TRBJ1-5	TRBV11-2	-	TGTGCCAGCAGCTCCGGACAGGGAGGGGACCTAAATCAGCCCCAGCATTTT	CASSSGQGGDLNQPQHF
-	TRBJ2-1	TRBV28	-	TGTGCCAGCAGTTTTAATCAGGGAGAGCAGTTCTTC	CASSFNQGEQFF
TRBD1	TRBJ1-2	TRBV6-1	few	TGTGCCAGCAAACTACAGGGGACCAACTATGGCTACACCTTC	CASKLQGTNYGYTF
TRBD2	TRBJ2-1	TRBV4-1	-	TGCGCCAGCAGCACGACTAGCAACCCGGGGAATGAGCAGTTCTTC	CASSTTSNPGNEQFF
-	TRBJ2-1	TRBV6-1	-	TGTGCCAGCAGTGAAGCGGCAGGGTACAATGAGCAGTTCTTC	CASSEAAGYNEQFF
-	TRBJ1-2	TRBV12-5	-	TGTGCTAGTGGTTTGGAAGGGTTGAACTATGGCTACACCTTC	CASGLEGLNYGYTF
-	TRBJ2-2	TRBV5-6	-	TGTGCCAGCCACCCTAGCAGCACCGGGGAGCTGTTTTTT	CASHPSSTGELFF
-	TRBJ2-5	TRBV6-5	-	TGTGCCAGCAGTGAAGGACAAGAGACCCAGTACTTC	CASSEGQETQYF
-	TRBJ1-3	TRBV5-1	few	TGCGCCAGCAGCCTGGCGGAGGCAATGGGAAACACCATATATTTT	CASSLAEAMGNTIYF
-	TRBJ2-1	TRBV27	-	TGTGCCAGCAGTTTCGGGGATTGGGGGAGTAGCTCCTACAATGAGCAGTTCTTC	CASSFGDWGSSSYNEQFF
TRBD2	TRBJ2-1	TRBV27	-	TGTGCCAGCAGAATCAGCGGGACGAGGAATGAGCAGTTCTTC	CASRISGTRNEQFF
-	TRBJ2-1	TRBV11-3	-	TGTGCCAGCAGATTCCGGGACGGCGTTAACAATGAGCAGTTCTTC	CASRFRDGVNNEQFF
-	TRBJ1-6	TRBV9	-	TGTGCCAGCAGCGGGGGGCAGAGCTCCTATAATTCACCCCTCCACTTT	CASSGGQSSYNSPLHF
-	TRBJ1-2	TRBV18	-	TGTGCCAGCTCACCACCGGGTGACGGAGGCTACACCTTC	CASSPPGDGGYTF
-	TRBJ2-1	TRBV27	-	TGTGCCAGCAGTTCGGGCCACCTAAAAGATTACAATGAGCAGTTCTTC	CASSSGHLKDYNEQFF
TRBD1	TRBJ2-6	TRBV25-1	-	TGTGCCAGCAGTGGCCACGGGACAGTTCACTCTGGGGCCAACGTCCTGACTTTC	CASSGHGTVHSGANVLTF
-	TRBJ1-1	TRBV6-6	-	TGTGCCAGCAGTACGCCAGGAGTTGAAGCTTTCTTT	CASSTPGVEAFF
-	TRBJ2-5	TRBV27	-	TGTGCCAGCAGTACCTATGGGGAGACCCAGTACTTC	CASSTYGETQYF
TRBD1	TRBJ1-6	TRBV5-1	-	TGCGCCAGCAGCCAGGGACAGCAAGCACCCCTCCACTTT	CASSQGQQAPLHF
-	TRBJ2-1	TRBV4-1	once	TGCGCCAGCAGCCCTCGGGGCCGTGAGCAGTTCTTC	CASSPRGREQFF
-	TRBJ1-2	TRBV5-1	-	TGCGCCAGCAGCTTGGCCCGCGGACAGCCAGCTAACTATGGCTACACCTTC	CASSLARGQPANYGYTF
-	TRBJ2-5	TRBV27	-	TGTGCCAGCAGGGCCGTAGGGGCTCAGGAGACCCAGTACTTC	CASRAVGAQETQYF
-	TRBJ1-2	TRBV19	-	TGTGCCAGTTGCGACGGACTCGCCTATGGCTACACCTTC	CASCDGLAYGYTF
TRBD2	TRBJ2-3	TRBV4-2	once	TGTGCCAGCAGTGTAGCGGGAGGGCCAAATACGCAGTATTTT	CASSVAGGPNTQYF
-	TRBJ2-5	TRBV9	-	TGTGCCAGCAGCGTAGGAGTGTACCAAGAGACCCAGTACTTC	CASSVGVYQETQYF
TRBD2	TRBJ2-1	TRBV4-3	-	TGCGCCAGCAGCCATGGGACTAGGGATGAGCAGTTCTTC	CASSHGTRDEQFF
TRBD2	TRBJ2-5	TRBV29-1	-	TGCAGCGCTCTCGGGGGGTCAACGGCCCAGTACTTC	CSALGGSTAQYF
-	TRBJ1-6	TRBV28	-	TGTGCCAGCAGTTTAGACGGGGGTGGTTCACCCCTCCACTTT	CASSLDGGGSPLHF
TRBD1	TRBJ1-6	TRBV28	-	TGTGCCAGCAGTTTGTCAGGGGGCTCGAGCGCCTATAATTCACCCCTCCACTTT	CASSLSGGSSAYNSPLHF
TRBD1	TRBJ1-4	TRBV6-1	-	TGTGCCAGCAGTGGGACAGGGGCGGGTTCGGAAAAACTGTTTTTT	CASSGTGAGSEKLFF
TRBD1	TRBJ2-6	TRBV29-1	-	TGCAGCGTTGATGGACAGGGCCCTTACCGTTCTGGGGCCAACGTCCTGACTTTC	CSVDGQGPYRSGANVLTF
-	TRBJ1-6	TRBV7-2	once	TGTGCCAGCCTCAACCCCTCCGCGAGGGGACCCCTCCACTTT	CASLNPSARGPLHF
-	TRBJ2-7	TRBV6-5	-	TGTGCCAGCAGTTACTCGACAGCTTACGAGCAGTACTTC	CASSYSTAYEQYF